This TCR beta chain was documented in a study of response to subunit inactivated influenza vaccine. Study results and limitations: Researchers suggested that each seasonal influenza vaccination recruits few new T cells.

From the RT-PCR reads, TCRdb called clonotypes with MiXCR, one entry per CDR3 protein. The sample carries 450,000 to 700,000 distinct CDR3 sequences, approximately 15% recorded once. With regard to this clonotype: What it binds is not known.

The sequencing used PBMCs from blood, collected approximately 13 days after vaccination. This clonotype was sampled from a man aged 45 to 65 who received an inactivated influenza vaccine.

CDR3 sequence reads: CASSLRRAGSYTF. In DNA form, the CDR3 reads TGTGCCAGCAGTTTGAGGAGGGCCGGGAGCTACACCTTC. The rearrangement uses TRBV28 and TRBJ1-2; D ambiguous. Trimming cost V 3 bases and J 9 bases, with 14 bases left between them. This CDR3 contains 13 residues. Germline-derived CDR1 and CDR2 are MDHEN and SYDVKM.